This T cell receptor (beta chain) was sequenced for a study of T cell responses to AZD1222 COVID-19 vaccine. Comment on this clone: What it recognizes is unknown.

The method was immunoSEQ multiplex PCR; TCRdb's version includes in-frame clones alone and lacks a portion of them. The repertoire has around 100,000 clones, over 80% of them found once; the top ten carry around 8.7%. CDR3 length equals 13 residues. The germline V and J ends were trimmed by 1 base and 0 bases, with 6 bases remaining between them. Germline values: CDR1 GTSNPN, CDR2 SVGIG (reference sequence). Study findings and constraints: Clonal diversity was possibly underestimated; the donors were predominantly white British and more often female. Two AZD1222 administrations were followed by greater Spike-specific TCR breadth and depth.

The chain links TRBV30 to TRBJ1-2; weak D call: TRBD1 (5 bases). This receptor was identified in an adult in good health. The input for sequencing was peripheral blood, taken on day 0 of AZD1222 vaccination. This CDR3 is CAWSGGANYGYTF. CDR3 DNA: TGTGCCTGGAGTGGAGGGGCTAACTATGGCTACACCTTC.